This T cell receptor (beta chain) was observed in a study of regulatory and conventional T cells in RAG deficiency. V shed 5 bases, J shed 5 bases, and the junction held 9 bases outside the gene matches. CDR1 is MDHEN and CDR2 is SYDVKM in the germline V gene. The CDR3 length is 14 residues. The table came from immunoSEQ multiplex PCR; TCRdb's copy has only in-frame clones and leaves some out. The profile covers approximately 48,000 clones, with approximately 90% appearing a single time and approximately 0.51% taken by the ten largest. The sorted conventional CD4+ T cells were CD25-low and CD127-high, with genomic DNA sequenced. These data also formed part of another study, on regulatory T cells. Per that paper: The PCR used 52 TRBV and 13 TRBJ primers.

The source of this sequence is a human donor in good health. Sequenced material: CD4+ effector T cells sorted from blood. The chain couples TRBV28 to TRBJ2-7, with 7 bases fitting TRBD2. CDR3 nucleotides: TGTGCCAGCAGTACCGGACTAGGTGGTAACGAGCAGTACTTC. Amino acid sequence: CASSTGLGGNEQYF.